What follows are 16 T cell receptor beta chains derived from one specimen sequenced in a study of cytomegalovirus exposure and HLA in healthy donors. It was with 60 Vbeta and 13 Jbeta primers that the PCR ran. Measured with immunoSEQ multiplex PCR; TCRdb has only the in-frame clones, and not every one. The sample holds about 130,000 clones, approximately 70% seen once. The specimen was PBMCs. The source of these receptors is a woman aged 55-70 years in good health and CMV-seropositive.

This clone was seen a handful of times. The chain combines TRBV9 with TRBJ2-2; no reliable D call. The V end lost 2 bases, the J end lost 5 bases, and 4 bases lay between the germline ends. CDR3 size: 12 residues. From germline, CDR1 is SGDLS and CDR2 YYNGEE. CDR3 protein: CASSVSTGELFF. The CDR3 bases are TGTGCCAGCAGCGTTTCAACCGGGGAGCTGTTTTTT.

A word on this clone: In the same sample, other DNA sequences code for this CDR3. This chain connects TRBV5-1 to TRBJ1-1; D may be TRBD1 (5 bases). This CDR3 region has 14 residues. The V and J ends lost 2 bases and 0 bases respectively, with 8 bases between them. The germline gives CDR1 SGHRS, CDR2 YFSETQ. The CDR3 here is CASSFDRLNTEAFF. The CDR3 nucleotides read TGCGCCAGCAGCTTTGACAGACTGAACACTGAAGCTTTCTTT.

This clone has just a few counts. The chain has TRBV15 and TRBJ1-1, with TRBD1 matching over 11 bases. Germline V gives CDR1 LNHNV, CDR2 YYDKDF (reference sequence). Germline trimming cut 4 bases from V and 5 bases from J; bases unmatched to any gene: 3. There are 14 residues in the CDR3. The CDR3 sequence: CATSTDRGRTEAFF. The CDR3 region has the DNA TGTGCCACCAGCACGGACAGGGGGCGGACTGAAGCTTTCTTT.

V gene TRBV5-1 combines with J gene TRBJ2-7, with 8 bases that match TRBD2. Germline V gene sequence: CDR1 SGHRS, CDR2 YFSETQ. V dropped 4 bases and J dropped 1; count of bases not matched to a gene: 10. The CDR3 runs 16 residues. For the CDR3, the DNA is TGCGCCAGCAGCCAAGGCGCGGGGGGCCCATCCTACGAGCAGTACTTC. Amino acids: CASSQGAGGPSYEQYF.

This clone was detected only a few times. This chain links TRBV6-5 with TRBJ1-4, with D possibly matching TRBD1 (6 bases). The CDR3 has 14 residues. Trimming took 6 bases from V and 7 from J, leaving 15 bases between them. Looked up from germline, CDR1 is MNHEY and CDR2 is SVGAGI. The CDR3: CASSEGDLGEKLFF. The CDR3 DNA reads TGTGCCAGCAGCGAGGGGGATCTGGGTGAAAAACTGTTTTTT.

The chain uses TRBV27 and TRBJ2-7, with 8 positions matching TRBD2. The CDR3 has 16 residues. Germline CDR1 and CDR2: MNHEY and SMNVEV (reference sequence). With 2 bases clipped from V and 4 bases from J, the junction kept 10 bases outside the gene matches. The DNA of the CDR3 is TGTGCCAGCAGTTTAAGGTTAGCGGGAAATATGTACGAGCAGTACTTC. This sequence encodes CASSLRLAGNMYEQYF.

This chain connects TRBV29-1 to TRBJ1-2; 8 bases match TRBD1. With V trimmed by 6 bases and J by 6 bases, 6 bases remained unmatched. Looked up from germline, CDR1 is SQVTM and CDR2 is ANQGSEA. This CDR3 has 12 amino acids. CDR3: CSVVNRGDGYTF. The CDR3 DNA reads TGCAGCGTGGTTAACAGGGGGGATGGCTACACCTTC. Complete variable domain (other parts from reference TRBV29-1 and TRBJ1-2): SAVISQKPSRDICQRGTSLTIQCQVDSQVTMMFWYRQQPGQSLTLIATANQGSEATYESGFVIDKFPISRPNLTFSTLTVSNMSPEDSSIYLCSVVNRGDGYTFGSGTRLTVV.

V gene TRBV6-4 combines with J gene TRBJ2-1; 9 bases map to TRBD2. Per the germline V gene, CDR1 is MRHNA and CDR2 is SNTAGT. Unmatched junction bases numbered 8, after V lost 5 bases and J lost 6 bases. The CDR3 is made up of 15 amino acids. The CDR3 coding sequence is TGTGCCAGCAGTAGGCGGGCGGGGGGGCCCAATGAGCAGTTCTTC. Amino acids: CASSRRAGGPNEQFF.

This chain uses TRBV7-9 with TRBJ1-1, with TRBD1 matching 7 bases. There are 12 residues in the CDR3. After removal of 5 bases from V and 4 bases from J, the junction contained 1 base not matched to a gene. From germline, CDR1 is SEHNR and CDR2 FQNEAQ (reference sequence). CDR3 in DNA: TGTGCCAGCAGCCGGGACAGCACTGAAGCTTTCTTT. It translates to CASSRDSTEAFF.

In regard to this clone: This specimen includes other DNA sequences encoding the same CDR3. The chain carries TRBV5-6 and TRBJ2-7; D not certain. Trimming left V 2 bases short and J 0 bases short, with 3 bases between. There are 12 residues in the CDR3. Germline-derived CDR1 and CDR2 are SGHDT and YYEEEE. The CDR3 nucleotides read TGTGCCAGCAGCTTATACTCCTACGAGCAGTACTTC. Protein product: CASSLYSYEQYF.

The rearrangement joins TRBV5-5 to TRBJ1-2, with a tentative D call TRBD1 (5 bases). Between the trimmed V and J ends, which lost 4 bases and 2 bases, there was a span of 18 bases. Per germline, CDR1 SGHKS and CDR2 YYEKEE (reference sequence). CDR3 length: 16 residues. The CDR3 loop is CASSPVGSRVNYGYTF. The CDR3 DNA is TGTGCCAGCAGCCCCGTTGGCTCCAGGGTGAACTATGGCTACACCTTC. Filled out from reference TRBV5-5 and TRBJ1-2, the complete variable domain reads DAGVTQSPTHLIKTRGQQVTLRCSPISGHKSVSWYQQVLGQGPQFIFQYYEKEERGRGNFPDRFSARQFPNYSSELNVNALLLGDSALYLCASSPVGSRVNYGYTFGSGTRLTVV.

The V gene is TRBV29-1, the J gene TRBJ2-2, with 7 bases matching TRBD1. This CDR3 is 13 amino acids long. J was trimmed by 7 bases and V by 7 bases; bases with no gene match: 9. Germline V gene sequence: CDR1 SQVTM, CDR2 ANQGSEA. The CDR3: CSARQGLHGELFF. The DNA of the CDR3 is TGCAGCGCCCGACAGGGTTTGCACGGGGAGCTGTTTTTT.

The chain has TRBV5-4 and TRBJ1-1, with a weak D call TRBD1 (6 bases). Trimming removed 3 bases from V and 3 bases from J, with 18 bases in between. CDR1 is SGHNT and CDR2 is YYREEE in the germline V gene (reference sequence). The length of the CDR3 is 16 residues. The CDR3, as DNA: TGTGCCAGCAGCTCCGGGACAAACTTAAGAGACACTGAAGCTTTCTTT. Translating it yields CASSSGTNLRDTEAFF.

The J gene is TRBJ1-5, the V gene TRBV19; D may be TRBD1 (5 bases). With 3 bases removed from V and 1 base from J, the gap between germline ends came to 10 bases. Germline V gene sequence: CDR1 LNHDA, CDR2 SQIVND (reference sequence). CDR3 size: 15 residues. This CDR3 is CASSIYTGSNQPQHF. The CDR3, as DNA: TGTGCCAGTAGTATCTACACAGGAAGCAATCAGCCCCAGCATTTT.

The chain couples TRBV11-2 to TRBJ2-7; 12 positions agree with TRBD1. CDR1 is SGHAT and CDR2 is FQNNGV in the germline V gene. J lost 4 bases, V lost 5 bases, and 6 bases had no gene match. CDR3 length equals 15 residues. CDR3 sequence reads: CASSPGTGGSYEQYF. The CDR3 nucleotides read TGTGCCAGCAGCCCCGGGACAGGGGGCTCGTACGAGCAGTACTTC.

This chain joins TRBV19 and TRBJ1-1; D is perhaps TRBD1 (5 bases). The ends were cut back, 3 bases at V and 3 bases at J, with 14 bases in the middle. The CDR3 extends over 15 amino acids. Germline-derived CDR1 and CDR2 are LNHDA and SQIVND (reference sequence). The CDR3 nucleotides are TGTGCCAGTAGTATGGCGGGGGGAGGGTACACTGAAGCTTTCTTT. Protein sequence: CASSMAGGGYTEAFF. Combining the CDR3 with reference TRBV19 and TRBJ1-1 gives the whole variable domain DGGITQSPKYLFRKEGQNVTLSCEQNLNHDAMYWYRQDPGQGLRLIYYSQIVNDFQKGDIAEGYSVSREKKESFPLTVTSAQKNPTAFYLCASSMAGGGYTEAFFGQGTRLTVV.